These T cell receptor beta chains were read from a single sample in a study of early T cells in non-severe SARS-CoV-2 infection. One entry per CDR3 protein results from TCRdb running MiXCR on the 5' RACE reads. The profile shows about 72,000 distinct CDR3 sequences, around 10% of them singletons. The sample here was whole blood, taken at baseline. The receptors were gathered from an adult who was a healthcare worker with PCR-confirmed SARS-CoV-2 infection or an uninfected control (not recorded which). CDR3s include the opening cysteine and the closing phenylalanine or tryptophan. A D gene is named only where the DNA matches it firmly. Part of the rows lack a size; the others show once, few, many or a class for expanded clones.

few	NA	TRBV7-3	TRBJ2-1	CASSPGGTILFF	TGTGCCAGCAGCCCAGGCGGGACAATCCTGTTCTTC
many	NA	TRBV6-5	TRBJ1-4	CASSYSGSRGEKLFF	TGTGCCAGCAGTTACTCGGGTTCGAGAGGTGAAAAACTGTTTTTT
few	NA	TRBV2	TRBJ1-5	CASSQDSQNQPQHF	TGTGCCAGCAGTCAGGACAGTCAAAATCAGCCCCAGCATTTT
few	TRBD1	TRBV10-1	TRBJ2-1	CASSEGQGARNEQFF	TGCGCCAGCAGTGAGGGACAGGGGGCGCGAAATGAGCAGTTCTTC
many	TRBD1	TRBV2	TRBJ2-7	CASSVGTGGSYEQYF	TGTGCCAGCAGCGTAGGGACAGGGGGCTCCTACGAGCAGTACTTC
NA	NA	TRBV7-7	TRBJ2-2	CASSPGSGGELFF	TGTGCTAGCAGCCCTGGTTCGGGCGGGGAGCTGTTTTTT
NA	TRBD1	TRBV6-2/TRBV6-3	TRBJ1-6	CASSPGQGAPLHF	TGTGCCAGCAGTCCCGGACAGGGGGCACCCCTCCACTTT
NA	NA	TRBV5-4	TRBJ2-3	CASSRDNTDTQYF	TGTGCCAGCAGCCGGGACAACACAGATACGCAGTATTTT
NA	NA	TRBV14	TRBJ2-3	CASSQDQRYTQYF	TGTGCCAGCAGCCAAGATCAGAGGTATACGCAGTATTTT
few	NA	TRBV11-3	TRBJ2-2	CASSPRTATNTGELFF	TGTGCCAGCAGCCCACGGACAGCCACGAACACCGGGGAGCTGTTTTTT
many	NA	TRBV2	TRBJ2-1	CASTIQGSSYNEQFF	TGTGCCAGCACCATACAGGGAAGCTCCTACAATGAGCAGTTCTTC
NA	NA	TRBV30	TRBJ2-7	CAWSSDSPYEQYF	TGTGCCTGGAGTTCGGACAGCCCCTACGAGCAGTACTTC
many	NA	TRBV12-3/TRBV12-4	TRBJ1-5	CASSFGLEQPQHF	TGTGCCAGCAGTTTTGGACTTGAACAGCCCCAGCATTTT
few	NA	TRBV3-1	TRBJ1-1	CASSQDWGGLNTEAFF	TGTGCCAGCAGCCAAGATTGGGGGGGTCTGAACACTGAAGCTTTCTTT
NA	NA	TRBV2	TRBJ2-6	CASTTTGPGANVLTF	TGTGCCAGCACTACCACGGGGCCTGGGGCCAACGTCCTGACTTTC
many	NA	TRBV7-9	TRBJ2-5	CASSLAMGGQETQYF	TGTGCCAGCAGCTTAGCGATGGGGGGCCAAGAGACCCAGTACTTC
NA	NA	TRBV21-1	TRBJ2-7	CASSGRDREQYF	TGTGCCAGCAGCGGTCGAGATCGCGAGCAGTACTTC
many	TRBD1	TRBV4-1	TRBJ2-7	CASSPGRDRTYEQYF	TGCGCCAGCAGCCCGGGCAGGGACAGGACCTACGAGCAGTACTTC
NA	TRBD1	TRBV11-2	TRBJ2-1	CASSFIGKRTGHNEQFF	TGTGCCAGCAGCTTTATCGGTAAAAGGACAGGGCACAATGAGCAGTTCTTC
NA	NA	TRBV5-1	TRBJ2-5	CASSLAFPSQETQYF	TGCGCCAGCAGCTTGGCGTTCCCCTCCCAAGAGACCCAGTACTTC
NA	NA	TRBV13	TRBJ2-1	CASSLFAGGIYNEQFF	TGTGCCAGCAGCTTATTTGCAGGGGGGATCTACAATGAGCAGTTCTTC
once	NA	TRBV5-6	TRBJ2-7	CASSQGSWGLSYEQYF	TGTGCCAGCAGCCAGGGATCTTGGGGGCTCTCCTACGAGCAGTACTTC
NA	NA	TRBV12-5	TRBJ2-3	CASGLVVGLADTQYF	TGTGCTAGTGGTTTGGTAGTTGGGTTAGCAGATACGCAGTATTTT
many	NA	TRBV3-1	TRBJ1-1	CASSRNMNTEAFF	TGTGCCAGCAGTCGAAACATGAACACTGAAGCTTTCTTT
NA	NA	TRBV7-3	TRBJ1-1	CASSLGGHTEAFF	TGTGCCAGCAGCTTGGGGGGCCACACTGAAGCTTTCTTT
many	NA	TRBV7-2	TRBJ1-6	CASSLSEGAPLHF	TGTGCCAGCAGCTTAAGTGAGGGGGCACCCCTCCACTTT
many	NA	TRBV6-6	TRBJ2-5	CASSKRDTQETQYF	TGTGCCAGCAGTAAACGGGACACACAAGAGACCCAGTACTTC
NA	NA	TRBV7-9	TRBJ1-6	CASSLSYLGNSPLHF	TGTGCCAGCAGCTTGTCATACCTTGGGAATTCACCCCTCCACTTT
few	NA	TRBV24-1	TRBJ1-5	CATRGGGESNQPQHF	TGTGCCACCAGAGGGGGAGGGGAAAGCAATCAGCCCCAGCATTTT
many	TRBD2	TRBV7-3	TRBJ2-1	CASSLAGSNNEQFF	TGTGCCAGCAGCCTAGCGGGGTCTAACAATGAGCAGTTCTTC
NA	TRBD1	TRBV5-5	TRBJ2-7	CASSFRDRSYEQYF	TGTGCCAGCAGTTTCCGGGACAGGTCCTACGAGCAGTACTTC
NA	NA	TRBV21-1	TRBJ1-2	CASGGDPSLSPYGYTF	TGTGCCAGCGGGGGGGATCCGTCCCTCTCCCCCTATGGCTACACCTTC
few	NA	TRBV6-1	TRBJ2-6	CASRDHLRSGANVLTF	TGTGCCAGCAGGGACCACTTGCGCTCTGGGGCCAACGTCCTGACTTTC
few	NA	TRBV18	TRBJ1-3	CASSPSSSLVSGNTIYF	TGTGCCAGCTCACCGAGTAGCAGCCTAGTCTCTGGAAACACCATATATTTT
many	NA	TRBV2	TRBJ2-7	CASSVYRELYEQYF	TGTGCCAGCAGTGTTTACAGGGAATTATACGAGCAGTACTTC
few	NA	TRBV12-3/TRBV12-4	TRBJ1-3	CASRGTYSENTIYF	TGTGCCAGCAGGGGGACATACTCTGAAAACACCATATATTTT
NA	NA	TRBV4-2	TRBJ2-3	CASSQGPSTRDTQYF	TGTGCCAGCAGCCAAGGACCAAGCACCAGAGATACGCAGTATTTT
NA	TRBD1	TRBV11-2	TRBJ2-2	CASTPAGTGGTGELFF	TGTGCCAGCACCCCGGCCGGGACAGGTGGAACCGGGGAGCTGTTTTTT
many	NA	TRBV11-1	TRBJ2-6	CASSPGVAPGANVLTF	TGTGCCAGCAGCCCAGGGGTGGCACCTGGGGCCAACGTCCTGACTTTC
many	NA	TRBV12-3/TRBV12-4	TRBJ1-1	CASSLSSHTEAFF	TGTGCCAGCAGTTTGAGCAGCCACACTGAAGCTTTCTTT
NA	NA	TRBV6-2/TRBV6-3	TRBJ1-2	CATERGRPSYGYTF	TGTGCCACGGAACGGGGCAGGCCCTCCTATGGCTACACCTTC
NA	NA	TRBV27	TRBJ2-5	CATRQGGETQYF	TGTGCCACCAGACAGGGAGGGGAGACCCAGTACTTC
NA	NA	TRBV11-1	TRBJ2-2	CASSPRAGASGELFF	TGTGCCAGCAGCCCCAGGGCAGGGGCATCCGGGGAGCTGTTTTTT
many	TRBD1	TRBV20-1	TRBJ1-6	CSARDPGQGNSPLHF	TGCAGTGCTAGAGATCCGGGACAGGGTAATTCACCCCTCCACTTT
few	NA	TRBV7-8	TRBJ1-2	CASSLPLDGYTF	TGTGCCAGCAGCTTACCCCTTGACGGCTACACCTTC